A selection of T cell receptor beta chains follows, all from one sample in a study of shared clonotypes between healthy human individuals. Measured with immunoSEQ multiplex PCR; TCRdb has only the in-frame clones, and not every one. The sample lists 750,000 to 1,000,000 clones, nearly 95% occurring once. Specimen: naive CD8+ T cells sorted from blood. These receptors were collected from a man aged 25 to 45 in good health. Both conserved end residues are part of each CDR3. The D gene is left open where the match is weak. The size field is filled for only some rows; it gives once, few, many or a size class.

size: .
length: 17
D: .
J: TRBJ2-1
V: TRBV14
CDR3: CASSQGFFQTPYNEQFF
DNA: TGTGCCAGCAGCCAAGGGTTCTTCCAGACACCCTACAATGAGCAGTTCTTC

size: .
length: 15
D: .
J: TRBJ2-7
V: TRBV7-6
CDR3: CASSSPEQQEDEQYF
DNA: TGTGCCAGCAGCTCTCCCGAACAGCAAGAGGACGAGCAGTACTTC

size: .
length: 13
D: .
J: TRBJ2-5
V: TRBV5-1
CDR3: CASSQGLQETQYF
DNA: TGCGCCAGCAGCCAGGGGCTCCAAGAGACCCAGTACTTC

size: .
length: 13
D: .
J: TRBJ1-1
V: TRBV7-6
CDR3: CASSLARNTEAFF
DNA: TGTGCCAGCAGCTTAGCACGTAACACTGAAGCTTTCTTT

size: .
length: 15
D: .
J: TRBJ2-5
V: TRBV7-2
CDR3: CASSSWTRPSETQYF
DNA: TGTGCCAGCAGCTCTTGGACACGGCCCAGTGAGACCCAGTACTTC

size: .
length: 19
D: TRBD2
J: TRBJ2-5
V: TRBV27
CDR3: CASSFQGLAGVARQETQYF
DNA: TGTGCCAGCAGCTTTCAAGGGTTAGCGGGAGTAGCGCGCCAAGAGACCCAGTACTTC

size: .
length: 16
D: .
J: TRBJ2-5
V: TRBV7-9
CDR3: CASSLNRVAGQETQYF
DNA: TGTGCCAGCAGCTTAAACAGGGTAGCAGGGCAAGAGACCCAGTACTTC

size: .
length: 17
D: TRBD2
J: TRBJ2-1
V: TRBV7-2
CDR3: CASSFAPGTSGNDEQFF
DNA: TGTGCCAGCAGCTTTGCCCCTGGGACTAGCGGGAATGATGAGCAGTTCTTC

size: few
length: 15
D: TRBD2
J: TRBJ2-7
V: TRBV19
CDR3: CASSRTSGSSYEQYF
DNA: TGTGCCAGTAGTAGGACTAGCGGGAGCTCCTACGAGCAGTACTTC

size: .
length: 14
D: .
J: TRBJ2-2
V: TRBV6-6
CDR3: CASSGTFPTGELFF
DNA: TGTGCCAGCAGCGGGACATTTCCTACCGGGGAGCTGTTTTTT

size: .
length: 15
D: TRBD1
J: TRBJ1-1
V: TRBV27
CDR3: CASSNHRGKNTEAFF
DNA: TGTGCCAGCAGTAACCACAGGGGAAAGAACACTGAAGCTTTCTTT

size: .
length: 16
D: .
J: TRBJ2-1
V: TRBV7-9
CDR3: CASSEVTGSLVYEQFF
DNA: TGTGCCAGCAGCGAAGTGACGGGTAGTTTGGTTTATGAGCAGTTCTTC

size: .
length: 15
D: TRBD1
J: TRBJ2-1
V: TRBV19
CDR3: CASRSDRGSYNEQFF
DNA: TGTGCCAGTAGGTCGGACAGGGGCTCCTACAATGAGCAGTTCTTC

size: .
length: 16
D: .
J: TRBJ2-1
V: TRBV28
CDR3: CASSLELPGTYNEQFF
DNA: TGTGCCAGCAGTTTAGAACTCCCGGGCACCTACAATGAGCAGTTCTTC

size: .
length: 21
D: TRBD2
J: TRBJ2-7
V: TRBV14
CDR3: CASSQGGRVGTSGRSGNEQYF
DNA: TGTGCCAGCAGCCAAGGAGGTAGGGTTGGGACTAGCGGGAGGAGTGGGAACGAGCAGTACTTC

size: .
length: 19
D: .
J: TRBJ2-1
V: TRBV7-9
CDR3: CASSSTGSLPGPHPSEQFF
DNA: TGTGCCAGCAGCTCGACCGGGAGCCTACCAGGACCCCATCCATCTGAGCAGTTCTTC

size: .
length: 18
D: TRBD1
J: TRBJ2-7
V: TRBV30
CDR3: CAWRLPLKDRGHTYEQYF
DNA: TGTGCCTGGCGGCTACCTCTTAAGGACAGGGGTCACACCTACGAGCAGTACTTC

size: .
length: 14
D: .
J: TRBJ2-7
V: TRBV9
CDR3: CASSPPVNSYEQYF
DNA: TGTGCCAGCAGCCCTCCCGTTAACTCCTACGAGCAGTACTTC

size: .
length: 14
D: .
J: TRBJ2-7
V: TRBV9
CDR3: CASSAGVGLYEQYF
DNA: TGTGCCAGCAGCGCTGGGGTGGGCCTTTACGAGCAGTACTTC

size: .
length: 15
D: .
J: TRBJ1-1
V: TRBV10-2
CDR3: CASSEFGMRNGEAFF
DNA: TGCGCCAGCAGTGAGTTTGGAATGAGGAACGGTGAAGCTTTCTTT

size: .
length: 13
D: .
J: TRBJ1-5
V: TRBV7-9
CDR3: CASGRGPDQPQHF
DNA: TGTGCCAGCGGGCGGGGGCCCGATCAGCCCCAGCATTTT

size: once
length: 16
D: TRBD2
J: TRBJ2-1
V: TRBV2
CDR3: CASRIRRELTDNEQFF
DNA: TGTGCCAGCAGAATCAGGCGGGAGTTGACGGACAATGAGCAGTTCTTC

size: .
length: 11
D: .
J: TRBJ1-1
V: TRBV29-1
CDR3: CSVSRNTEAFF
DNA: TGCAGCGTTTCTCGGAACACTGAAGCTTTCTTT

size: .
length: 17
D: TRBD2
J: TRBJ2-3
V: TRBV11-2
CDR3: CASRKVATSGKSDTQYF
DNA: TGTGCCAGCAGAAAAGTGGCGACTAGCGGGAAATCAGATACGCAGTATTTT